Listed below are T cell receptor beta chains from one sample, sequenced in a study of tumor and adjacent non-tumor tissue in lung cancer. TCRdb re-called the multiplex PCR reads with MiXCR, one entry per CDR3 protein. Found here are 200,000 to 250,000 distinct CDR3 sequences, around 70% of them singletons; the top ten hold around 27%. Sequenced sample: lung tumor tissue. Receptors originate from a man aged 60-69 years with non-small cell lung cancer. The CDR3 runs from the conserved cysteine through the conserved F or W. D genes are given only for firm matches. Clone size is stated in some rows and not others, as once, few, many or a class when expanded.

clone size	V gene	J gene	D gene	CDR3 protein	CDR3 DNA
-	TRBV5-5	TRBJ2-3	TRBD2	CASSAERGAYTDTQYF	TGTGCCAGCAGCGCCGAGCGGGGGGCTTACACAGATACGCAGTATTTT
-	TRBV20-1	TRBJ1-6	-	CSARVDDIRNSPLHF	TGCAGTGCTAGAGTGGATGACATACGAAATTCACCCCTTCACTTT
-	TRBV29-1	TRBJ2-2	TRBD1	CSAGSPRTGQSTRELFF	TGCAGCGCTGGATCCCCCCGGACAGGGCAATCCACCCGGGAGCTGTTTTTT
-	TRBV12-3/TRBV12-4	TRBJ1-3	-	CASVAAGSEDTIYF	TGTGCCAGCGTTGCGGCGGGTAGCGAAGACACCATATATTTT
-	TRBV6-5	TRBJ1-5	-	CASSNTGTVNQSQHF	TGTGCCAGCAGTAATACAGGGACGGTCAATCAGTCCCAGCATTTT
many	TRBV6-1	TRBJ1-4	TRBD1	CAIGQGGMSKATNEKLFF	TGTGCCATCGGACAGGGAGGGATGTCTAAAGCAACTAATGAAAAACTGTTTTTT
few	TRBV6-5	TRBJ1-4	-	CASTSRMNEKLFF	TGTGCCAGCACCTCAAGGATGAATGAAAAACTGTTTTTT
-	TRBV29-1	TRBJ2-5	-	CSVVGAKETQYF	TGCAGCGTTGTCGGCGCTAAAGAGACCCAGTACTTC
-	TRBV20-1	TRBJ1-1	-	CSARMRGAEALF	TGCAGTGCTAGAATGAGGGGAGCTGAAGCTTTATTT
-	TRBV20-1	TRBJ2-7	-	CSAHREIATGEQYF	TGCAGTGCGCACAGGGAAATAGCGACTGGGGAGCAGTACTTC
-	TRBV29-1	TRBJ2-7	TRBD2	CSVSLAGGSYEQYF	TGCAGCGTCTCCCTAGCGGGAGGAAGCTACGAGCAGTACTTC
many	TRBV6-5	TRBJ2-3	-	CASSYSYPRDTQYF	TGTGCCAGCAGTTACTCGTATCCCCGGGATACGCAGTATTTT
-	TRBV11-1	TRBJ2-5	TRBD1	CASMDRRETQYF	TGTGCCAGCATGGACAGGCGAGAGACTCAGTACTTC
-	TRBV4-2	TRBJ2-5	-	CSSNQAGFETQYF	TGTTCCAGCAACCAAGCCGGGTTTGAGACCCAGTACTTC
-	TRBV6-5	TRBJ1-5	-	CASSYSYGGNQSQHF	TGTGCCAGCAGTTACTCGTACGGGGGCAATCAGTCCCAGCATTTT
many	TRBV14	TRBJ2-3	-	CASSPGLMTDTQYF	TGTGCCAGCAGCCCCGGACTAATGACAGATACGCAGTATTTT
-	TRBV6-5	TRBJ2-3	-	CASNTGTDTRYF	TGTGCTAGCAACACTGGCACAGATACGCGGTATTTT
many	TRBV12-3/TRBV12-4	TRBJ2-2	TRBD1	CASSFRGGAGTGELFF	TGTGCCAGCAGTTTCCGAGGGGGCGCGGGCACCGGGGAGCTGTTTTTT
once	TRBV11-2	TRBJ2-5	TRBD1	CASSSGQVLEARYF	TGTGCCAGCAGCTCCGGACAGGTTCTAGAGGCCCGGTACTTC
-	TRBV20-1	TRBJ2-1	TRBD2	CSARYTGTSEGLAYYEQFF	TGCAGTGCTAGATACACCGGGACTAGCGAGGGCCTTGCCTACTATGAGCAGTTCTTC
-	TRBV12-3/TRBV12-4	TRBJ2-7	-	CASSISYPSYEQYF	TGTGCCAGCAGTATATCCTACCCCTCCTACGAGCAGTACTTC
-	TRBV20-1	TRBJ1-5	-	CSARQDSNQTQHF	TGCAGTGCTAGACAGGATAGCAATCAGACCCAGCATTTT
-	TRBV20-1	TRBJ1-5	-	CSSRRAGHSNQPPHF	TGCAGTAGCCGGAGGGCGGGACATAGCAATCAGCCCCCACATTTT
-	TRBV20-1	TRBJ1-5	TRBD1	CGTSPTDRGYSNQPQHF	TGCGGTACTAGTCCTACCGACAGGGGATATAGCAATCAGCCCCAGCATTTT
-	TRBV29-1	TRBJ2-1	TRBD2	CSIEVSGGDSNVF	TGCAGCATTGAGGTTAGCGGGGGGGATAGCAATGTCTTT
few	TRBV5-4	TRBJ2-3	TRBD2	CASSPGTSGRLYTQYF	TGTGCCAGCAGCCCGGGGACTAGCGGGAGGCTATATACGCAGTATTTT
-	TRBV7-3	TRBJ2-1	-	CASNFTDGNEQLF	TGTGCCAGCAACTTCACCGACGGGAATGAGCAGTTGTTC
-	TRBV11-3	TRBJ2-5	-	CANSTRVRRETQYF	TGTGCCAACAGCACTAGGGTGCGGAGGGAGACCCAGTACTTC
-	TRBV20-1	TRBJ2-3	-	CSAKGPITVTQYF	TGCAGTGCTAAGGGCCCCATTACAGTTACGCAATATTTT
-	TRBV20-1	TRBJ1-4	-	CSARSGRATTNEKLFF	TGCAGTGCTAGATCGGGCAGGGCCACAACTAATGAAAAACTGTTTTTT
-	TRBV20-1	TRBJ2-5	TRBD2	CTARPFPLGLVGETQYF	TGCACTGCTAGACCCTTTCCCTTGGGACTAGTGGGAGAGACCCAGTACTTC
few	TRBV20-1	TRBJ2-1	TRBD2	CSARDSRGRVTSVGNEQFF	TGCAGTGCTAGAGATTCACGGGGTCGGGTTACTAGCGTAGGCAATGAGCAGTTCTTC
-	TRBV11-3	TRBJ2-3	-	CDSSLDPWVTDTQYF	TGTGACAGCAGTTTAGATCCCTGGGTCACAGATACGCAGTATTTT
once	TRBV4-3	TRBJ2-3	-	CASSQVMSGASGDTQYF	TGCGCCAGCAGCCAAGTAATGAGCGGAGCAAGCGGGGATACGCAGTATTTT
-	TRBV20-1	TRBJ2-6	-	CCALRGGTGANVLIF	TGCTGTGCCCTGAGGGGGGGGACTGGGGCCAACGTCCTGATTTTC
-	TRBV28	TRBJ2-3	TRBD2	CAWANGGYTDTQYF	TGTGCCTGGGCGAACGGGGGGTACACAGATACGCAGTATTTT
-	TRBV6-1	TRBJ1-1	-	CASSESGSRGVAIF	TGTGCCAGCAGTGAAAGCGGATCGCGAGGCGTAGCTATCTTT
once	TRBV20-1	TRBJ2-7	-	CSAPIGPELYF	TGCAGTGCTCCTATAGGGCCCGAGCTGTACTTC
-	TRBV20-1	TRBJ1-6	-	CNASMAGSSYNSPLHF	TGCAATGCTAGCATGGCAGGGAGCTCCTATAATTCACCCCTCCACTTT
many	TRBV12-3/TRBV12-4	TRBJ1-2	-	CASSFAGLIYGYTF	TGTGCCAGCAGTTTTGCCGGACTGATTTATGGCTACACCTTC
-	TRBV20-1	TRBJ2-3	TRBD2	CSAYPAGATSTQYF	TGCAGTGCCTACCCAGCGGGGGCCACATCTACGCAGTATTTT
-	TRBV20-1	TRBJ2-7	-	CSAPPIGTSYVQYF	TGCAGTGCTCCCCCTATTGGGACCTCCTACGTGCAGTATTTC
-	TRBV11-3	TRBJ1-2	-	CASGNEGQGILNYGYTF	TGTGCCAGCGGCAATGAGGGGCAGGGTATCCTCAACTATGGCTACACCTTC
-	TRBV7-2	TRBJ2-3	TRBD2	CASCLVPGRLAGDTGTDTQYF	TGTGCCAGCTGCTTAGTACCCGGGAGACTAGCGGGAGACACAGGGACAGATACGCAGTATTTT
-	TRBV20-1	TRBJ1-2	-	CSVEDSPPNYGYTF	TGCAGTGTAGAGGACAGCCCCCCTAACTATGGCTACACCTTC